This T cell receptor (beta chain) was sequenced for a study of T cells after yellow fever vaccination. One entry per CDR3 protein results from TCRdb running MiXCR on the 5' RACE reads. The profile shows around 47,000 distinct CDR3 sequences, approximately 6.3% of them singletons. Per the germline V gene, CDR1 is SNHLY and CDR2 is FYNNEI. This CDR3 has 17 residues. V shed 5 bases and J shed 0 bases, with 20 bases lying between them. The table lists this clonotype with a few counts. The J gene is TRBJ2-7, the V gene TRBV2, with a weak D call TRBD2 (7 bases). This sequence originates from a young man who received the YFV17D yellow fever vaccine. The sequencing here drew on CD8+ T cells not binding an NS4B(214-222) dextramer, sorted from PBMCs, taken 45 days after the yellow fever booster vaccination. The CDR3 DNA follows: TGTGCCAGCAGTTCCCCCGGGCGGGGGCAGAGCTCCTACGAGCAGTACTTC. Protein product: CASSSPGRGQSSYEQYF. Full variable domain (outside the CDR3, taken from reference TRBV2 and TRBJ2-7): EPEVTQTPSHQVTQMGQEVILRCVPISNHLYFYWYRQILGQKVEFLVSFYNNEISEKSEIFDDQFSVERPDGSNFTLKIRSTKLEDSAMYFCASSSPGRGQSSYEQYFGPGTRLTVT.